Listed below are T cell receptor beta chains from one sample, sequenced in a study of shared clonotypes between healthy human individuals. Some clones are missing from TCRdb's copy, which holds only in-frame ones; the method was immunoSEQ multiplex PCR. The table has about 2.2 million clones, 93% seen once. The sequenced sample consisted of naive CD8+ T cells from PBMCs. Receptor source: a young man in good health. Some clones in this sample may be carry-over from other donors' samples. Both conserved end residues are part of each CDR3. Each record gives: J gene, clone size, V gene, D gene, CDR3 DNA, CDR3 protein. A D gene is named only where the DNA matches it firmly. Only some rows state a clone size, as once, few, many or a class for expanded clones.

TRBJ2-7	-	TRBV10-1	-	TGCGCCAGCAGTGGGGACAACTCCTACGAGCAGTACTTC	CASSGDNSYEQYF
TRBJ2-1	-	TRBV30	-	TGTGCCTGGAGGTCTCCCTCCTCCTACAATGAGCAGTTCTTC	CAWRSPSSYNEQFF
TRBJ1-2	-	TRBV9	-	TGTGCCAGCAGCCGCCTGTATGGCTACACCTTC	CASSRLYGYTF
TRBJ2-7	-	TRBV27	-	TGTGCCAGCAGTGAGGGGGGCGCCTCCTACGAGCAGTACTTC	CASSEGGASYEQYF
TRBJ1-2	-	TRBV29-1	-	TGCAGCGTTGATGGAATGTATGGCTACACCTTC	CSVDGMYGYTF
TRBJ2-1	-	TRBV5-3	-	TGTGCCAGAACCCTTTCCGGGAGTCCATACAATGAGCAGTTCTTC	CARTLSGSPYNEQFF
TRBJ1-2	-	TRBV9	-	TGTGCCAGCAGGGATGGGACTAACTATGGCTACACCTTC	CASRDGTNYGYTF
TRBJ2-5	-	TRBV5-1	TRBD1	TGCGCCAGCAGCCCCGGGACAGGGGTAGACCAAGAGACCCAGTACTTC	CASSPGTGVDQETQYF
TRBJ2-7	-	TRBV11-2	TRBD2	TGTGCCAGCATCCTAGGACTAGCTGAGAGCTCCTACGAGCAGTACTTC	CASILGLAESSYEQYF
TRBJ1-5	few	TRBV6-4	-	TGTGCCAGCCGGGACATTAGCAATCAGCCCCAGCATTTT	CASRDISNQPQHF
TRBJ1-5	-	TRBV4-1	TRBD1	TGCGCCAGCAGCTATACAGGGGGCGCGGGCAATCAGCCCCAGCATTTT	CASSYTGGAGNQPQHF
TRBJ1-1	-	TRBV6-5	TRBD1	TGTGCCAGCAGTTTCCTACAGGGGGCCACTGAAGCTTTCTTT	CASSFLQGATEAFF
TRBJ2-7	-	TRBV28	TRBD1	TGTGCCAGCAGACCTCATGGGACAGGCCCCTACGAGCAGTACTTC	CASRPHGTGPYEQYF
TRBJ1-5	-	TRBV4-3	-	TGCGCCAGCAGCCAAGACGGGGGGCCTTATCAGCCCCAGCATTTT	CASSQDGGPYQPQHF
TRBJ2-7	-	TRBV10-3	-	TGTGCCATCAGTGAGGTGGCCGGGACTCAAACCTACGAGCAGTACTTC	CAISEVAGTQTYEQYF
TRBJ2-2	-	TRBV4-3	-	TGCGCCAGCAGCCAAGGGTCGGGGGCTGGGACCGGGGAGCTGTTTTTT	CASSQGSGAGTGELFF
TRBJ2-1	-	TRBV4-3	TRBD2	TGCGCCAGCAGCCAACAACCCTCGCCGACCATTAGCGGGAATTACAATGAGCAGTTCTTC	CASSQQPSPTISGNYNEQFF
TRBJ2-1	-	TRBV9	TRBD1	TGTGCCAGCAGCGTAGGTACAGGGGATGAGCAGTTCTTC	CASSVGTGDEQFF
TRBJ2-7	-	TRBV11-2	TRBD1	TGTGCCAGCAGCTTAGAGGGGACAGCTCCGGAGCAGTACTTC	CASSLEGTAPEQYF
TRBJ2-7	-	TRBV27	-	TGTGCCAGCAGGAGGACTGGAACCTACGAGCAGTACTTC	CASRRTGTYEQYF
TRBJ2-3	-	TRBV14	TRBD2	TGTGCCAGCAGCCGGCGGCTAGCGGGAGTTTCAGATACGCAGTATTTT	CASSRRLAGVSDTQYF
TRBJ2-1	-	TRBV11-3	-	TGTGCCAGCAGCTTAGACGGGAAAGAGCAGTTCTTC	CASSLDGKEQFF
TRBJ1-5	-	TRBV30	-	TGTGCCTGGGGGGATCAGTCAGATCAGCCCCAGCATTTT	CAWGDQSDQPQHF
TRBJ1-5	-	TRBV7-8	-	TGTGCCCGAGTTCTGTGTCGCCCCTGGGTTAGCAATCAGCCCCAGCATTTT	CARVLCRPWVSNQPQHF
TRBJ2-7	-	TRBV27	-	TGTGCCAGCGGCTGGGGGGCCCCTGCTCGGTACGAGCAGTACTTC	CASGWGAPARYEQYF
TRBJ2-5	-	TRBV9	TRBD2	TGTGCCAGCAGCGAAGGACTAGCGGGAGCGGGAGAGACCCAGTACTTC	CASSEGLAGAGETQYF
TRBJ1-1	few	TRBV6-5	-	TGTGCCAGCACAGGGGTGAACACTGAAGCTTTCTTT	CASTGVNTEAFF
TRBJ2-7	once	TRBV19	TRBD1	TGTGCCAGTAGTATAGTAGGGACAGGGTGGCGCGAGCAGTACTTC	CASSIVGTGWREQYF
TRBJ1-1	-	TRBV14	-	TGTGCCAGCAGCCTGGCCCGGAACACTGAAGCTTTCTTT	CASSLARNTEAFF
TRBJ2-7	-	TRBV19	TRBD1	TGTGCCAGTAGTGTCGCCTGGACACTGGGACAGTACGAGCAGTACTTC	CASSVAWTLGQYEQYF
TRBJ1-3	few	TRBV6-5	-	TGTGCCAGCAGCGACAACCGAAACACCATATATTTT	CASSDNRNTIYF
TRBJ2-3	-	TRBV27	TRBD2	TGTGCCAGCACCATCGGGGGGGGCACAGATACGCAGTATTTT	CASTIGGGTDTQYF
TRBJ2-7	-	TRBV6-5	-	TGTGCCAGCAGGGAGGGGCGACAGGGTGGCCACGAGCAGTACTTC	CASREGRQGGHEQYF
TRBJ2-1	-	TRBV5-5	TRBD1	TGTGCCAGCAGCTTAGCCGGGACAGGGGTTAACAATGAGCAGTTCTTC	CASSLAGTGVNNEQFF
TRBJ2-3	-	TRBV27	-	TGTGCCAGCAGTTTAAGGGGATTGAGGCAGGTTACAGATACGCAGTATTTT	CASSLRGLRQVTDTQYF
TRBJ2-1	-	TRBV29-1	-	TGCAGCGGAGAACCGAGCTCCTACAATGAGCAGTTCTTC	CSGEPSSYNEQFF
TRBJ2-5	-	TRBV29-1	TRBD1	TGCAGCGTGATCCGGACAGGGGGCGAAGAGACCCAGTACTTC	CSVIRTGGEETQYF
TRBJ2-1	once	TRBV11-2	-	TGTGCCAGCAGCTTAGGACCAGGGCCCTTCTTC	CASSLGPGPFF
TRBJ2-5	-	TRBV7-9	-	TGTGCCAGCAGCAGACGACGAGACCAAGAGACCCAGTACTTC	CASSRRRDQETQYF
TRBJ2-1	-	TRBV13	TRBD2	TGTGCCAGCAGTCGGACTAGAACAAATGAGCAGTTCTTC	CASSRTRTNEQFF
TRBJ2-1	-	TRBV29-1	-	TGCAGCGTTGAAGAGGAGAAGCGGAAGTCGAACAATGAGCAGTTCTTC	CSVEEEKRKSNNEQFF
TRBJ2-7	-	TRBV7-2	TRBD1	TGTGCCAGCAGCTTATGGGACAGCTACGAGCAGTACTTC	CASSLWDSYEQYF
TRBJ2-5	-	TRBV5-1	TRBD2	TGCGCCAGCAGCTTGGGAGGACTAGTGGGACAAGAGACCCAGTACTTC	CASSLGGLVGQETQYF
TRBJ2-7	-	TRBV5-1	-	TGCGCCAGCAGCTGGACAGTGGAGTACGAGCAGTACTTC	CASSWTVEYEQYF
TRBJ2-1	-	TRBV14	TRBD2	TGTGCCAGCAGCCAACTAACGACTAGCGGGAGGGCTTTGAATGAGCAGTTCTTC	CASSQLTTSGRALNEQFF
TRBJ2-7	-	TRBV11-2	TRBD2	TGTGCCAGCAGCTTAGATAGCGGGAGGAACGAGCAGTACTTC	CASSLDSGRNEQYF
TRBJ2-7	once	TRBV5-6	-	TGTGCCAGCAGCTTGCCCCAGGGGACCCACGAGCAGTACTTC	CASSLPQGTHEQYF
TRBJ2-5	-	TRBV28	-	TGTGCCAGCAGGGGGCAGGGAACAGTTAAAGAGACCCAGTACTTC	CASRGQGTVKETQYF
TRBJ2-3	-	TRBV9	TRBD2	TGTGCCAGCAACGGAGATAGCGGGAGCCCCACAGATACGCAGTATTTT	CASNGDSGSPTDTQYF
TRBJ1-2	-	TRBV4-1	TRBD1	TGCGCCAGCAGCCAAGAATCAACAGGGGTGATTTTAATGGGGGGCTACACCTTC	CASSQESTGVILMGGYTF
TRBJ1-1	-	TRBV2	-	TGTGCCAGCAGTGAGGAGCACAAAGGCACTGAAGCTTTCTTT	CASSEEHKGTEAFF
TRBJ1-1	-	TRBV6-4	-	TGTGCCAGCAGTCGGGCCGCCAACACTGAAGCTTTCTTT	CASSRAANTEAFF
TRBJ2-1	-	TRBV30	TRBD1	TGTGCCTGGTGGGGGACAGGCTACTCCTACAATGAGCAGTTCTTC	CAWWGTGYSYNEQFF
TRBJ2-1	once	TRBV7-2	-	TGTGCCAGCTCCTCCTCGGGGACGCCCTACAATGAGCAGTTCTTC	CASSSSGTPYNEQFF
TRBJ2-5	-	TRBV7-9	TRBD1	TGTGCCAGCAGCTTAGGGTTCGACAGGGGAGTCGAGACCCAGTACTTC	CASSLGFDRGVETQYF
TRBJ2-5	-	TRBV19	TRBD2	TGTGCCAGTAGTTTAGCGGGAGGGGGGGAGACCCAGTACTTC	CASSLAGGGETQYF
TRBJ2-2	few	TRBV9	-	TGTGCCAGCAGCATTCTTCCAGCCACCGGGGAGCTGTTTTTT	CASSILPATGELFF